Listed below are T cell receptor beta chains from one sample, sequenced in a study of T cells in Graves' hyperthyroidism and ophthalmopathy. One entry per CDR3 protein results from TCRdb running MiXCR on the multiplex PCR reads. The sample records more than 550,000 distinct CDR3 sequences, less than 45% being singletons. Material: peripheral blood or thyroid tissue (not recorded which). These receptors all stem from an adult man with Graves' disease, either hyperthyroidism or ophthalmopathy (not recorded which). The CDR3 runs from the conserved cysteine through the conserved F or W. D genes are given only for firm matches. A clone size is listed for some rows: how often the clone was seen (once, few, many), or a class if it is expanded.

j_call,clone_size,d_call,v_call,cdr3_nt,cdr3_aa
TRBJ2-5,few,NA,TRBV20-1,TGCAGTGCTAGTGCCCCGGCAGTAGAGACCCAGTACTTC,CSASAPAVETQYF
TRBJ2-5,NA,NA,TRBV20-1,TGCAGTGCTAGGGGGGCGGAGTTTGGAGAGACCCAGTACTTC,CSARGAEFGETQYF
TRBJ2-7,NA,TRBD1,TRBV15,TGTGCCACCAGCAGAGACCCGGGACAGGGGCAGTACTTC,CATSRDPGQGQYF
TRBJ1-2,many,TRBD1,TRBV5-1,TGCGCCAGCAGCTTGTCGGACAGGGCAGTCTTC,CASSLSDRAVF
TRBJ1-5,few,NA,TRBV19,TGTGCCAGTAAAATACAGGGAAGCAATCAGCCCCAGCATTTT,CASKIQGSNQPQHF
TRBJ1-6,many,NA,TRBV20-1,TGCAGTGCTAGACCCGGGACGCTGGCTTCACCCCTCCACTTT,CSARPGTLASPLHF
TRBJ1-3,NA,TRBD1,TRBV12-3/TRBV12-4,TGTGCCAGCAGTCAAGAGATAACGGACAGGTTGGGTGGAAACACCATATATTTT,CASSQEITDRLGGNTIYF
TRBJ2-5,NA,NA,TRBV19,TGTGCCACAAACCCCGCAGTCGGATCGGGGACCCAGTACTTC,CATNPAVGSGTQYF
TRBJ2-7,NA,TRBD2,TRBV25-1,TGTGCCAGCAGCCAAGTAGCGGGAGCCACCTACGAGCAGTACTTC,CASSQVAGATYEQYF
TRBJ1-6,few,TRBD1,TRBV7-2,TGTGCCAGCAGCTTGGGAGGGGGACAGGCTGATTCACCCCTCCACTTT,CASSLGGGQADSPLHF
TRBJ1-2,few,NA,TRBV12-3/TRBV12-4,TGTGCCAGCAGTGGGGGGGGTTTCCGTGGCTACACCTTC,CASSGGGFRGYTF
TRBJ1-5,many,TRBD1,TRBV2,TGTGCCAGCAGCGAGGACAGGGTGACGGATCAGCCCCAGCATTTT,CASSEDRVTDQPQHF
TRBJ2-2,few,NA,TRBV11-2,TGTGCCAGCAGTTCTATCGCGGGCGGGGAGCTGTTTTTT,CASSSIAGGELFF
TRBJ1-5,few,TRBD1,TRBV24-1,TGTGCCACCAGTGACTCCACCCCCGGGACAGGGGGCGAACCCTTCAATCAGCCCCAGCATTTT,CATSDSTPGTGGEPFNQPQHF
TRBJ1-5,NA,NA,TRBV19,TGTGCCAGTAGGAACCGGGACGGATATAGCAATCAGCCCCAGCATTTT,CASRNRDGYSNQPQHF
TRBJ1-1,NA,NA,TRBV12-3/TRBV12-4,TGTGCCGGCAGCGTAGAAGAAGCGGCAGGGGAAGCTTTCTTT,CAGSVEEAAGEAFF
TRBJ1-1,NA,TRBD1,TRBV4-1,TGCGCCAGCAGCGGAAGACAGGGGGCGACTGAAGCTTTCTTT,CASSGRQGATEAFF
TRBJ1-1,NA,NA,TRBV6-1,TGTGCCAGCAGCGAACCGGGCGGCACTGAGGCTTTCTTT,CASSEPGGTEAFF
TRBJ1-4,NA,TRBD1,TRBV25-1,TGTGCCAGCAGTGATAGGGCGACAGGGGTGGAAAAACTGTTTTTT,CASSDRATGVEKLFF
TRBJ2-7,few,NA,TRBV11-3,TGTGCCAGCAGCTTGAACAGCATCTACGAGCAGTACTTC,CASSLNSIYEQYF
TRBJ1-5,many,NA,TRBV15,TGTGCCACCAGCAGTGACCGGGGTTTCAATCAGCCCCAGCATTTT,CATSSDRGFNQPQHF
TRBJ1-2,few,NA,TRBV7-9,TGTGCCAGCAGCGCAGTGGGTGGGAACTATGGCTACACCTTC,CASSAVGGNYGYTF
TRBJ2-7,NA,NA,TRBV6-6,TGTGCCAGCAGCAATACAGAGAACTACGAGCAGTACTTC,CASSNTENYEQYF
TRBJ1-4,many,NA,TRBV7-9,TGTGCCAGCAGCCCCGACACCGCGGCTAATGAAAAACTGTTTTTT,CASSPDTAANEKLFF
TRBJ2-5,NA,NA,TRBV12-3/TRBV12-4,TGTGCCAGCAGTTCTCGGGGGACAGCCGATCAAGAGACCCAGTACTTC,CASSSRGTADQETQYF
TRBJ1-2,many,NA,TRBV29-1,TGCAGCGCACAACAGGGAAGGGAGGGCTACACCTTC,CSAQQGREGYTF
TRBJ1-6,many,NA,TRBV9,TGTGCCAGCAGCGTAATCCCCCAGGGGTCACCCCTCCACTTT,CASSVIPQGSPLHF
TRBJ1-1,many,NA,TRBV7-8,TGTGCCAGCAGCTCATCGGGACACAGGGTCACTGAAGCTTTCTTT,CASSSSGHRVTEAFF
TRBJ2-7,NA,TRBD1,TRBV24-1,TGTGCCCCGACAGGGACGGCCTACGAGCAGTACTTC,CAPTGTAYEQYF
TRBJ1-4,once,TRBD1,TRBV7-2,TGTGCCAGCGGATCCGGGACAGGGGAGAATGAAAAACTGTTTTTT,CASGSGTGENEKLFF
TRBJ2-7,few,NA,TRBV10-3,TGTGCCAGCAGTTCTGAGCGCTACAGGACCTACGAGCAGTACTTC,CASSSERYRTYEQYF
TRBJ1-1,few,NA,TRBV7-9,TGTGCCAGCAGCTTAAGCGTGGGGGGCACTGAAGCTTTCTTT,CASSLSVGGTEAFF
TRBJ1-6,many,TRBD1,TRBV2,TGTGCCAGCAGCGAGGGACAGCACTATAATTCACCCCTCCACTTT,CASSEGQHYNSPLHF
TRBJ1-3,once,NA,TRBV2,TGTGACAGCCGCACTGGAAACACCATATATTTT,CDSRTGNTIYF
TRBJ1-4,NA,NA,TRBV15,TGTGCCACCAGCAGAGATTACCCGGGCACTAATGAAAAACTGTTTTTT,CATSRDYPGTNEKLFF
TRBJ1-1,many,NA,TRBV2,TGTGCCAGCAGTGAAGCAGGGCGCACTGAAGCTTTCTTT,CASSEAGRTEAFF
TRBJ2-7,few,TRBD1,TRBV6-6,TGTGCCAGCAGCGACCCGGGACAGGGCGTATACGAGCAGTACTTC,CASSDPGQGVYEQYF
TRBJ2-7,few,NA,TRBV12-3/TRBV12-4,TGTGCCAGCAGTTTTCAGAGGGGGAGTGAGCAGTACTTC,CASSFQRGSEQYF
TRBJ2-3,many,NA,TRBV25-1,TGTGCCAGCAGTGCTCATTCCGGATCTGGAGATACGCAGTATTTT,CASSAHSGSGDTQYF
TRBJ2-5,few,NA,TRBV7-2,TGTGCCAGCAGCCTCTGGGATATCGAAGAGACCCAGTACTTC,CASSLWDIEETQYF
TRBJ1-5,NA,TRBD1,TRBV7-9,TGTGCCAGCAATTACTCGTCGGACAGGGCCTCTCGGCCCCAGCATTTT,CASNYSSDRASRPQHF
TRBJ1-1,NA,NA,TRBV25-1,TGTGCCAGCACCCTGAATGCCGTGAACACTGAAGCTTTCTTT,CASTLNAVNTEAFF